These 11 T cell receptor beta chains came from one sample sequenced in a study of CD8+ T cells in alopecia areata. Extracted from the samples, RNA was reverse transcribed into cDNA to serve as the sequencing template. Sequenced by immunoSEQ multiplex PCR; TCRdb stores in-frame clones only, minus some. The repertoire includes around 300,000 clones, about three fifths of them detected once, and about 0.89% sits in the top ten. Treatment of the sample: oral pan-JAK inhibitor, 5-10 mg twice daily. The starting material was CD4+ T cells sorted from blood, obtained at week 52, from a patient treated with tofacitinib. These receptor sequences come from a human donor with alopecia areata.

The chain combines TRBV9 with TRBJ2-1, with 8 positions matching TRBD2. J lost 4 bases, V lost 0 bases, and 3 bases had no gene match. The germline CDR1 and CDR2 sequences are SGDLS and YYNGEE. The CDR3 length is 15 residues. The CDR3 nucleotides are TGTGCCAGCAGCGTAGTAGCGGGGTTTTACAATGAGCAGTTCTTC. Encoded protein: CASSVVAGFYNEQFF.

The chain carries TRBV27 and TRBJ2-7; TRBD1 aligns across 10 bases. The CDR3 sequence is 13 residues long. The junction had 6 bases not matched to a gene; V was cut back by 9 bases and J by 4 bases. The germline V gene encodes CDR1 MNHEY and CDR2 SMNVEV (reference sequence). The CDR3 region is CASMGQGIYEQYF. CDR3 DNA sequence: TGTGCCAGTATGGGACAGGGGATATACGAGCAGTACTTC.

This sequence joins TRBV5-7 and TRBJ2-5; D not resolved. TRBV5-7 is flagged as an ORF with uncertain function. The ends were cut back, 2 bases at V and 7 bases at J, with 18 bases in the middle. The CDR3 is 15 amino acids. This CDR3 is CASSFLTSPSGTQYF. The CDR3 nucleotides are TGTGCCAGCAGCTTCCTGACCAGCCCAAGTGGGACCCAGTACTTC.

In this sample, this clone turned up once. The V call is TRBV9, the J call TRBJ2-3, with 8 bases aligning to TRBD1. This CDR3 comprises 17 residues. The ends lost 0 bases at V and 3 bases at J; junction bases unmatched: 9. Germline lookup yields CDR1 SGDLS and CDR2 YYNGEE. CDR3 nucleotides: TGTGCCAGCAGCGTAGCCGCAGGGGGCGCCGGGACAGATACGCAGTATTTT. Its translation: CASSVAAGGAGTDTQYF.

This clone came up many times. The rearrangement uses TRBV7-2 and TRBJ2-1; 11 nucleotides agree with TRBD2. Germline lookup yields CDR1 SGHTA and CDR2 FQGNSA. J was trimmed by 5 bases and V by 7 bases; bases with no gene match: 7. This CDR3 spans 15 amino acids. The CDR3 loop reads CASTLYSGGDNEQFF. The CDR3 DNA sequence: TGTGCCAGCACCCTTTATAGCGGGGGGGACAATGAGCAGTTCTTC.

This chain connects TRBV5-4 to TRBJ2-5; 7 nucleotides agree with TRBD1. The germline gives CDR1 SGHNT, CDR2 YYREEE (reference sequence). With V trimmed by 4 bases and J by 5 bases, 8 bases remained unmatched. The CDR3 runs to 14 residues. The CDR3 protein is CASSGTTGTETQYF. CDR3 nucleotide sequence: TGTGCCAGCAGCGGGACGACAGGGACGGAGACCCAGTACTTC. Full variable domain (missing parts from reference TRBV5-4 and TRBJ2-5): ETGVTQSPTHLIKTRGQQVTLRCSSQSGHNTVSWYQQALGQGPQFIFQYYREEENGRGNFPPRFSGLQFPNYSSELNVNALELDDSALYLCASSGTTGTETQYFGPGTRLLVL.

The chain recombines TRBV5-6 with TRBJ1-6; D might be TRBD1 (5 bases). The CDR3 is 13 residues long. Per germline, CDR1 SGHDT and CDR2 YYEEEE. V shed 5 bases and J shed 10 bases, with 13 bases lying between them. The CDR3 protein is CASSDQGRSPLHF. For the CDR3, the DNA is TGTGCCAGCAGTGACCAGGGACGCTCACCCCTCCACTTT.

V usage is TRBV6-5 and J usage is TRBJ2-2; TRBD1 agrees at 7 bases. CDR1 MNHEY and CDR2 SVGAGI come from the germline V gene. Trimming took 4 bases from V and 5 from J; bases not matched to a gene: 4. This CDR3 is built from 14 residues. The CDR3 DNA follows: TGTGCCAGCAGTTCGACAGGGATAACCGGGGAGCTGTTTTTT. It translates to CASSSTGITGELFF.

The gene calls are TRBV2 and TRBJ1-6, with D possibly TRBD1 on 6 matching bases. CDR1 and CDR2 from the germline V gene are SNHLY and FYNNEI. V was pared by 6 bases and J by 9 bases, with 15 bases between. CDR3 size: 14 residues. The chain's CDR3 is CASSLGQITSPLHF. In nucleotides, the CDR3 is TGTGCCAGCAGCCTCGGACAGATCACTTCACCCCTCCACTTT.

This clone was picked up a small number of times. The gene calls are TRBV5-1 and TRBJ2-1; D uncertain. Germline V gene lookup returns CDR1 SGHRS and CDR2 YFSETQ. With 3 bases removed from V and 8 bases from J, the gap between germline ends came to 12 bases. The CDR3 spans 13 residues. The CDR3 spells CASSYRQNDEQFF. DNA of the CDR3: TGCGCCAGCAGCTACAGACAAAACGATGAGCAGTTCTTC. The whole variable domain, filled in from reference TRBV5-1 and TRBJ2-1, reads KAGVTQTPRYLIKTRGQQVTLSCSPISGHRSVSWYQQTPGQGLQFLFEYFSETQRNKGNFPGRFSGRQFSNSRSEMNVSTLELGDSALYLCASSYRQNDEQFFGPGTRLTVL.

A few counts support this clone. The rearrangement uses TRBV5-6 and TRBJ2-5; no clear D gene. Germline loops: CDR1 SGHDT, CDR2 YYEEEE. V lost 4 bases and J lost 6, with 16 bases in between. CDR3 size: 14 residues. In DNA, the CDR3 is TGTGCCAGCAGCCCGGGCCCTGCAGGCCAGACCCAGTACTTC. It translates to CASSPGPAGQTQYF.